This T cell receptor beta chain was found in a study of shared clonotypes between healthy human individuals. Study information: Each donor's CD8 memory used one plate, CD8 naive two, each CD4 subset three.

The assay was immunoSEQ multiplex PCR, and TCRdb's table has in-frame clones only and misses some. The repertoire holds hundreds of thousands of clones, with over 70% as singletons. With 6 bases removed from V and 6 bases from J, the gap between germline ends came to 10 bases. In germline, CDR1 is SGHAT, CDR2 FQNNGV. The CDR3 has 12 amino acids. What was sequenced was memory CD4+ T cells sorted from blood. Subset indicated: CD45RA-negative fraction. The chain couples TRBV11-2 to TRBJ2-3, with D perhaps being TRBD1 or TRBD2 (5 bases each). This clonotype was obtained from a man under 40 in good health. CDR3 nucleotide sequence: TGTGCCAGCAGGACTGAGGGGGATACGCAGTATTTT. Translation gives CASRTEGDTQYF. Full variable domain (outside the CDR3, taken from reference TRBV11-2 and TRBJ2-3): EAGVAQSPRYKIIEKRQSVAFWCNPISGHATLYWYQQILGQGPKLLIQFQNNGVVDDSQLPKDRFSAERLKGVDSTLKIQPAKLEDSAVYLCASRTEGDTQYFGPGTRLTVL.